These 20 T cell receptor beta chains were all obtained from the same sample, sequenced in a study of CD8+ T cells in alopecia areata. Reverse transcription of extracted RNA yielded cDNA, which provided the sequencing template. Measured with immunoSEQ multiplex PCR; TCRdb has only the in-frame clones, and not every one. In the table there are more than 85,000 clones, more than 55% of which are singletons. The treatment is: oral pan-JAK inhibitor, 5-10 mg twice daily. Specimen: CD8+ T cells sorted from blood, collected at week 4, from a patient treated with tofacitinib. The origin of the receptors is a human donor with alopecia areata.

This chain joins TRBV9 and TRBJ1-1; D call uncertain. The CDR3 runs to 15 residues. V gave up 7 bases and J gave up 3 bases, with 19 bases separating them. Germline CDR1 SGDLS, CDR2 YYNGEE. This chain's CDR3 is CASVRIEFGDTEAFF. The DNA for the CDR3 is TGTGCCAGCGTTCGAATAGAGTTTGGAGACACTGAAGCTTTCTTT.

This rearrangement joins TRBV5-1 to TRBJ2-7; D is perhaps TRBD1 (5 bases). Trimming took off 0 bases at V and 3 bases at J, with 16 bases between the two ends. This CDR3 region has 16 residues. Per germline, CDR1 SGHRS and CDR2 YFSETQ. Written as DNA, the CDR3 is TGCGCCAGCAGCTTGGGAGACAGCACGATCAACTACGAGCAGTACTTC. This codes for CASSLGDSTINYEQYF.

The rearrangement links TRBV5-6 to TRBJ1-2; D perhaps matches TRBD1 (5 bases). The CDR3 sequence is 14 residues long. V was trimmed by 1 base and J by 4 bases, leaving 11 bases between them. The germline gives CDR1 SGHDT, CDR2 YYEEEE. The CDR3 here is CASSLFGAAYGYTF. In nucleotides, the CDR3 is TGTGCCAGCAGCTTGTTCGGGGCAGCCTATGGCTACACCTTC.

This clone was counted a few times. The chain is built from TRBV4-1 and TRBJ1-5; no definite D call. Germline V CDR1 and CDR2: MGHRA, YSYEKL. V dropped 1 base and J dropped 5 bases, with 6 bases sitting between them. This CDR3 has 13 residues. The chain's CDR3 is CASSQVADQPQHF. The CDR3 DNA reads TGCGCCAGCAGCCAAGTAGCGGATCAGCCCCAGCATTTT.

The gene calls are TRBV19 and TRBJ2-1; a weak D match, TRBD2 (5 bases). CDR1 is LNHDA, CDR2 SQIVND, per germline (reference sequence). The V and J ends lost 5 bases and 0 bases respectively, with 14 bases between them. The CDR3 sequence is 16 residues long. CDR3 in DNA: TGTGCCAGTAGTCTCGACGGGATGAGCTCCTACAATGAGCAGTTCTTC. Residues: CASSLDGMSSYNEQFF.

This clone showed up just once. The chain employs TRBV7-6 and TRBJ2-7; 11 bases are a match to TRBD1. The CDR3 spans 14 residues. V lost 4 bases, J lost 3 bases, and 2 bases stayed unmatched. CDR1 is SGHVS and CDR2 is FNYEAQ in the germline V gene. The CDR3 sequence: CASSSGTGGYEQYF. The CDR3 region has the DNA TGTGCCAGCAGCTCCGGGACAGGGGGCTACGAGCAGTACTTC.

This clone was picked up a small number of times. The chain employs TRBV6-4 and TRBJ2-1; TRBD2 matches 13 bases. Germline loops: CDR1 MRHNA, CDR2 SNTAGT. Unmatched junction bases numbered 5, after V lost 3 bases and J lost 6 bases. The CDR3 has 16 amino acids. Here the CDR3 reads CASSELAGGPLNEQFF. CDR3 nucleotides: TGTGCCAGCAGTGAACTAGCGGGGGGGCCACTCAATGAGCAGTTCTTC.

J is TRBJ2-2 and V is TRBV19; 9 bases are a match to TRBD2. CDR1 is LNHDA, CDR2 SQIVND, per germline (reference sequence). CDR3 length: 15 amino acids. Germline trimming cut 3 bases from V and 3 bases from J; bases unmatched to any gene: 2. The CDR3 bases are TGTGCCAGTAGTATTGCGGGAGGGGACACCGGGGAGCTGTTTTTT. This encodes CASSIAGGDTGELFF.

The V call is TRBV27, the J call TRBJ2-6; D is ambiguous. Trimming took 3 bases from V and 0 from J, leaving 9 bases between them. CDR3 length: 16 residues. Germline CDR1 MNHEY, CDR2 SMNVEV (reference sequence). The CDR3 loop is CASSFTRFSGANVLTF. For the CDR3, the DNA is TGTGCCAGCAGTTTCACAAGGTTCTCTGGGGCCAACGTCCTGACTTTC.

The rearrangement uses TRBV27 and TRBJ2-3, with 7 bases lining up with TRBD2. This CDR3 spans 16 amino acids. Germline CDR1 MNHEY, CDR2 SMNVEV (reference sequence). The J segment lost 3 bases and the V segment lost 5 bases, leaving 11 bases of the junction unmatched. The CDR3 bases are TGTGCCAGCAGTACATCGGGCGGGAGTAATACAGATACGCAGTATTTT. This codes for CASSTSGGSNTDTQYF.

The chain employs TRBV5-1 and TRBJ1-1; no reliable D call. Trimming took off 4 bases at V and 2 bases at J, with 3 bases between the two ends. CDR1 and CDR2 from the germline V gene are SGHRS and YFSETQ. The CDR3 is 11 amino acids. This chain's CDR3 is CASSLNTEAFF. CDR3 nucleotide sequence: TGCGCCAGCAGCCTCAACACTGAAGCTTTCTTT.

The V and J genes are TRBV29-1 and TRBJ2-7, with TRBD1 as a possible D gene (5 bases). Germline CDR1 reads SQVTM; CDR2 reads ANQGSEA. The V gene lost 5 bases and the J gene lost 7 bases, with 24 bases spanning the gap. The CDR3 spans 15 residues. This CDR3 is CSVQGPIGYLREQYF. As DNA, the CDR3 is TGCAGCGTTCAGGGCCCGATCGGCTACCTCCGGGAGCAGTACTTC.

This chain links TRBV25-1 with TRBJ1-5, with a tentative D call TRBD1 (6 bases). Trimming shortened V by 0 bases and J by 6 bases, and 15 bases separated the two germline ends. The CDR3 spans 16 residues. Germline V CDR1 and CDR2: MGHDK, SYGVNS. The CDR3 DNA is TGTGCCAGCAGTGAATACCCCGCGGGGGGCGGTCAGCCCCAGCATTTT. As protein: CASSEYPAGGGQPQHF.

This clone was observed a handful of times. The V gene is TRBV28, the J gene TRBJ2-7; D is unclear. V was trimmed by 4 bases and J by 3 bases, leaving 7 bases between them. The CDR3 is 12 residues long. Germline-derived CDR1 and CDR2 are MDHEN and SYDVKM. CDR3 in DNA: TGTGCCAGCAGTTCCCTTAGCTACGAGCAGTACTTC. It yields the protein CASSSLSYEQYF.

This clone appeared many times. This sequence joins TRBV6-5 and TRBJ2-4; D possibly corresponds to TRBD2 (5 bases). The V gene's germline CDR1 is MNHEY and CDR2 SVGAGI. The germline V and J ends were trimmed by 5 bases and 6 bases, with 14 bases remaining between them. The CDR3 contains 14 residues. The CDR3 here is CASSPSIEGNIQYF. In DNA, the CDR3 is TGTGCCAGCAGTCCTTCCATTGAGGGAAACATTCAGTACTTC.

This clone was seen a few times. V and J are TRBV27 and TRBJ2-7, with D tentatively TRBD2 (6 bases). This CDR3 is built from 14 residues. CDR1 is MNHEY, CDR2 SMNVEV, per germline (reference sequence). Between the trimmed V and J ends, which lost 4 bases and 3 bases, there was a span of 13 bases. In nucleotides, the CDR3 is TGTGCCAGCAGTTATGGGACGGGGGACTACGAGCAGTACTTC. Translating it yields CASSYGTGDYEQYF.

The gene calls are TRBV4-3 and TRBJ2-3; 9 bases are a match to TRBD2. V dropped 3 bases and J dropped 1; count of bases not matched to a gene: 5. Looked up from germline, CDR1 is LGHNA and CDR2 is YSLEER. The CDR3 runs 16 residues. The CDR3 spells CASSHGAGGGTDTQYF. DNA for the CDR3: TGCGCCAGCAGCCACGGAGCGGGAGGTGGCACAGATACGCAGTATTTT.

For the CDR3, the DNA is TGCGCCAGCAGCCTCCTCAGGACAGGGGGCGATGAGCAGTTCTTC. It translates to CASSLLRTGGDEQFF. The chain links TRBV4-1 to TRBJ2-1; 11 bases fit TRBD1. The CDR3 spans 15 residues. V shed 4 bases, J shed 8 bases, and the junction held 7 bases outside the gene matches. Per germline, CDR1 MGHRA and CDR2 YSYEKL.

This sequence joins TRBV13 and TRBJ2-7; D call uncertain. The CDR3 loop spans 14 amino acids. The V gene's germline CDR1 is PRHDT and CDR2 FYEKMQ (reference sequence). The V end was cut by 5 bases, the J end by 2 bases, with 13 bases between. This CDR3 reads CASSPPLRPYEQYF. DNA for the CDR3: TGTGCCAGCAGCCCCCCGTTACGACCCTACGAGCAGTACTTC.

J is TRBJ2-1 and V is TRBV7-2; D is uncertain. This CDR3 has 15 residues. Germline CDR1 reads SGHTA; CDR2 reads FQGNSA. V lost 3 bases to trimming and J lost 0 bases, with 9 bases between them. CDR3 residues: CASSFDSSSYNEQFF. The CDR3 DNA reads as TGTGCCAGCAGCTTCGACTCGAGCTCCTACAATGAGCAGTTCTTC.